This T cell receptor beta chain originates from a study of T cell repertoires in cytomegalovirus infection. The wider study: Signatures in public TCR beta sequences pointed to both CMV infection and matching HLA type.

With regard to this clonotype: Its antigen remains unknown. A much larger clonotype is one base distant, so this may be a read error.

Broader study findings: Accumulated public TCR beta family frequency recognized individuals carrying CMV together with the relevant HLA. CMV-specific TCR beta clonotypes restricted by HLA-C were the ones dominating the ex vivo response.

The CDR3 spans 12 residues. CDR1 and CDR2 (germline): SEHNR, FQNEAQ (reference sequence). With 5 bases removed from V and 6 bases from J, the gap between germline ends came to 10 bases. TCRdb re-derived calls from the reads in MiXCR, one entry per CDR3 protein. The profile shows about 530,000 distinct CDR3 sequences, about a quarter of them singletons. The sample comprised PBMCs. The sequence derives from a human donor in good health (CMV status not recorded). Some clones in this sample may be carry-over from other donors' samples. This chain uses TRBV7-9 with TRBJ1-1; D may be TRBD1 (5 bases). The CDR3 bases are TGTGCCAGCAGCCTAGGGGTTCCTGAAGCTTTCTTT. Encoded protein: CASSLGVPEAFF. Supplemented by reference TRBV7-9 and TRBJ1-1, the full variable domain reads DTGVSQNPRHKITKRGQNVTFRCDPISEHNRLYWYRQTLGQGPEFLTYFQNEAQLEKSRLLSDRFSAERPKGSFSTLEIQRTEQGDSAMYLCASSLGVPEAFFGQGTRLTVV.